This TCR beta chain comes out of a study of identical twins (dated by TCRdb to the mid-2010s). Study-level background: TCR alpha and beta repertoires from monozygotic twins, unrelated adults of various ages and cord blood were deep-sequenced to test whether fetal clonotypes persist. To rule out contamination, replicate twin experiments were performed at different times with different library preparation protocols. Overall study results and their limits: In beta out-of-frame sequences, excess twin sharing was weaker, because having fewer shared sequences lowered the signal-to-noise ratio. Because the same donors could not be followed over many years, the conclusions depended on cross-sectional statistical analysis. Fewer insertions were carried by abundant cord blood beta clonotypes, a similar but weaker trend appeared in young adult naive repertoires, and no such trend appeared in memory repertoires. Out-of-frame TCR alpha sharing in monozygotic twins was systematically underestimated by recombination models, whereas sharing between unrelated individuals was in agreement with the recombination models. Compared with coincidental sharing between unrelated individuals, out-of-frame TCR alpha sequences shared between twins showed an excess of sequences with low generation probability. Invariant T cells such as MAIT and iNKT could partly confound zero-insertion analyses, although diverse VJ usage argued against such confounding for most clonotypes.

Every donor in the study was a healthy Caucasian. Three pairs of female monozygotic twins, all aged about 18 to 30 years, were included in the twin cohort. Positive isolation kits from Invitrogen were used to isolate the CD4+ and CD8+ T cell populations. Concerning this clonotype: Its antigen target is currently unknown. Base quality data are lacking; no much larger clone is found one base away.

The library was produced with 5' RACE. The instrument given in TCRdb is Illumina HiSeq 2000. A universal primer binding site was added through template switching, and the final cDNA carried a unique molecular identifier so that TCR cDNA molecules could be counted accurately. First-strand cDNA for TCR alpha and beta chains was synthesized from specific primers in the conserved constant-segment region. To control for contamination, every cDNA library was double barcoded, receiving both a SMART-Mk sample barcode and Illumina barcodes. TruSeq adapter sequences along with Illumina sample barcodes were introduced in two successive PCR steps. The Illumina HiSeq platform was used with custom primers to sequence TCR alpha and beta cDNA libraries. The published analysis was carried out like this. MiGEC processed the raw reads to extract unique molecular identifiers, while MiXCR was used to determine the CDR3 positions. Recombination models were inferred per individual with the repgenHMM and IGoR tools using an EM algorithm. The analysis of shared clonotypes was done with the tcR package in R, with sharing normalized by the product of cloneset sizes. Out-of-frame nonproductive sequences were analyzed to study raw recombination free of thymic and clonal selection effects. TCRdb took the public reads, trimmed them with fastp at Q25, ran MiXCR for clone calling and kept in-frame beta chains. When rows share a CDR3 protein, they turn into one entry using the most common DNA and genes. None of the V and J calls come from the authors' own analysis; TCRdb made them. This sample comprises 430,000 or so distinct CDR3 sequences, about 24% of them detected only once. Of the sample, roughly 2.8% is held by the ten largest clones.

The CDR3 measures 14 amino acids from cysteine to phenylalanine. Only the CDR3 DNA is retained, 42 bases long and in frame from the first base. The V end loses 6 bases and the J end loses 0 bases, and a stretch of 8 bases separates them. The same data also went into a second study, on T cells expressing NK-cell markers. That second report states: Eight donors provided sorted CD3+CD56+NKG2C+, CD3+CD56+NKG2C- and CD3+CD56-NKG2C+ T-cell subsets, whose TCR beta-chain repertoires were profiled. Seven of the eight sequenced donors were HCMV-seropositive and one was HCMV-seronegative. To restrict sorting to alphabetaTCR-expressing T cells, an anti-gammadeltaTCR antibody was added in several experiments. In a handful of donors, the dominant CD3+CD56+NKG2C+ clonotypes ranked among the top 10 CD8+ clonotypes, making up 1.0-7.0% of CD8+ T cells. Those dominant clonotypes were again the most abundant among CD3+CD56-NKG2C+ cells in a handful of donors, at about 28.3-65%. Whether the expanded NKG2C-expressing T cell clones were specific for HCMV antigens remained unclear. The study sequenced eight donors, all healthy volunteers chosen at random: three men and five women. HCMV-specific IgG was detected in serum with a commercial ELISA kit to determine HCMV serostatus. Reads were demultiplexed and grouped by UMI with MIGEC, and clonotypes were assembled and quantified with MiTCR. Only TCR cDNA sequences supported by at least two reads were kept to exclude erroneous sequences. Downstream repertoire analysis used the tcR package, and clonotypes were matched across fractions by CDR3 nucleotide sequence plus V segment. VDJmatch was used to annotate antigen specificity against VDJdb, with one amino acid substitution in CDR3 allowed.

This clonotype was obtained from a woman aged 18-29 years in good health. Sequences were obtained from CD4+ T cells sorted from blood. The chain is assembled from TRBV12-3 or TRBV12-4 and TRBJ2-2; the D gene identity is not certain. The CDR3 region has the sequence CASSKTTNTGELFF. Read as DNA, the sequence is TGTGCCAGCAGCAAAACAACGAACACCGGGGAGCTGTTTTTT.